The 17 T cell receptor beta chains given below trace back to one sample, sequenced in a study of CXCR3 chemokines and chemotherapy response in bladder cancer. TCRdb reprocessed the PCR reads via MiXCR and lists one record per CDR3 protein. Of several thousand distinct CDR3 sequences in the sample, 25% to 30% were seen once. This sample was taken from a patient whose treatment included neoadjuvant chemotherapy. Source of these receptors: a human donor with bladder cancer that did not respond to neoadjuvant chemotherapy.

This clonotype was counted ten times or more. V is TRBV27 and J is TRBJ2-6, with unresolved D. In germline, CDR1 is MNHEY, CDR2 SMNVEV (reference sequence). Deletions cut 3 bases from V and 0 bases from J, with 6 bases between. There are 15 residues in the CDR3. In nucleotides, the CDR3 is TGTGCCAGCAGTTTTATGAGCTCTGGGGCCAACGTCCTGACTTTC. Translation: CASSFMSSGANVLTF.

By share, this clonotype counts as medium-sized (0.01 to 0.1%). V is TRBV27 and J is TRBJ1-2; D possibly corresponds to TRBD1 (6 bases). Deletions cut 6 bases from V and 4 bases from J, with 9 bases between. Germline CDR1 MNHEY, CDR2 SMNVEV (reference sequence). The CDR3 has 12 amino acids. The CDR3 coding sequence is TGTGCCAGCAGAGGGGGGCTCTATGGCTACACCTTC. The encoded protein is CASRGGLYGYTF.

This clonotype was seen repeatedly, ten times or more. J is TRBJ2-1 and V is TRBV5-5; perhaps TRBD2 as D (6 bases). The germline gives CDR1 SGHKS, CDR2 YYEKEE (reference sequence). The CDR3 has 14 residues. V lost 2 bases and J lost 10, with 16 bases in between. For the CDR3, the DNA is TGTGCCAGCAGCTTCGTTCCGGGGGAGTCCGAGCAGTTCTTC. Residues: CASSFVPGESEQFF.

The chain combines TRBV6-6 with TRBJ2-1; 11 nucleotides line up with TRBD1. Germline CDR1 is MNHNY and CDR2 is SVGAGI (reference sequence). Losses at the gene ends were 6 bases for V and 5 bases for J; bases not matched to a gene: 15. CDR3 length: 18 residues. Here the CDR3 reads CASSSGQGARGGDNEQFF. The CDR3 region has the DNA TGTGCCAGCAGCTCCGGACAGGGGGCGCGCGGGGGGGACAATGAGCAGTTCTTC.

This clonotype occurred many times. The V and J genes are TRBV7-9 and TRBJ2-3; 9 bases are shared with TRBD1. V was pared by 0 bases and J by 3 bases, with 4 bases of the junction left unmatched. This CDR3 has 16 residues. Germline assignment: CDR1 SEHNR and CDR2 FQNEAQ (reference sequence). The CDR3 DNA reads TGTGCCAGCAGCTTAGCTTCGGACAGGGGAACAGATACGCAGTATTTT. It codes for CASSLASDRGTDTQYF.

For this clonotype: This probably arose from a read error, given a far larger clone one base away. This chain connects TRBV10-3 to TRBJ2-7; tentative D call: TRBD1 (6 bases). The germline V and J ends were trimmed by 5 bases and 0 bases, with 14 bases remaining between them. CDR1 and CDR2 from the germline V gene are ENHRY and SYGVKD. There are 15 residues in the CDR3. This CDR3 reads CAISYMTGSSYEQYF. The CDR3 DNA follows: TGTGCCATCAGTTACATGACAGGCAGCTCCTACGAGCAGTACTTC.

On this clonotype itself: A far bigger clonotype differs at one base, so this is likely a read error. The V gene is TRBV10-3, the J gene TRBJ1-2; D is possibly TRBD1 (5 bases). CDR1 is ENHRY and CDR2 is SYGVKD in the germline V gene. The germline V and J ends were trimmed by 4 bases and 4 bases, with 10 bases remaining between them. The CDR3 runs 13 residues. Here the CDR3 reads CAISVLGAYGYTF. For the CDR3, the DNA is TGTGCCATCAGTGTCCTCGGGGCCTATGGCTACACCTTC.

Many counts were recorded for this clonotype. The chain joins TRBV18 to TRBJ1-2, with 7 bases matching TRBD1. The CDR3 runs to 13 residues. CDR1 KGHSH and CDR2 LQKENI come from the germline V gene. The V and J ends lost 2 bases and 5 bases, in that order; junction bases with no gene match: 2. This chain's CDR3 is CASSPGTVYGYTF. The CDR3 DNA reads TGTGCCAGCTCACCAGGGACAGTTTATGGCTACACCTTC.

The CDR3 spells CASSYPTAGVSGEQPQHF. CDR3 sequence (DNA): TGTGCCAGCAGTTACCCGACCGCGGGGGTCTCAGGGGAGCAGCCCCAGCATTTT. This rearrangement joins TRBV6-6 to TRBJ1-5, with a tentative D call TRBD1 (6 bases). The germline V gene has CDR1 MNHNY and CDR2 SVGAGI (reference sequence). V shed 2 bases and J shed 7 bases, with 24 bases lying between them. The CDR3 covers 18 residues.

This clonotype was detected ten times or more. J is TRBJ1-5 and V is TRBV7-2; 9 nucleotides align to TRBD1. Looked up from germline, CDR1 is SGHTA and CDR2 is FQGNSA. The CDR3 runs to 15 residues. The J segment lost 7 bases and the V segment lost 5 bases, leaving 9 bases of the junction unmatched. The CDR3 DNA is TGTGCCAGCAGCGGGGGGACAGGGTTAAGCCAGCCCCAGCATTTT. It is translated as CASSGGTGLSQPQHF.

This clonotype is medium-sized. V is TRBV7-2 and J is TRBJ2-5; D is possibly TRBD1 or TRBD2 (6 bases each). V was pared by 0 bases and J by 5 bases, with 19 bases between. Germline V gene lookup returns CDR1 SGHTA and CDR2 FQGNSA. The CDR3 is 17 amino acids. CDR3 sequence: CASSLAPPGGLWETQYF. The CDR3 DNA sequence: TGTGCCAGCAGCTTAGCACCCCCCGGGGGCCTGTGGGAGACCCAGTACTTC. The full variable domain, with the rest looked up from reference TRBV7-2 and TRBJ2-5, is GAGVSQSPSNKVTEKGKDVELRCDPISGHTALYWYRQSLGQGLEFLIYFQGNSAPDKSGLPSDRFSAERTGGSVSTLTIQRTQQEDSAVYLCASSLAPPGGLWETQYFGPGTRLLVL.

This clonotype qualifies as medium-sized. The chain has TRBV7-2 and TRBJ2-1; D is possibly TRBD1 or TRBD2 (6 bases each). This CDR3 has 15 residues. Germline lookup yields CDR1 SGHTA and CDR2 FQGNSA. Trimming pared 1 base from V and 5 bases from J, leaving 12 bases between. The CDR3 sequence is CASSLVTGAHNEQFF. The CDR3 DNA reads TGTGCCAGCAGCTTAGTGACGGGGGCCCACAATGAGCAGTTCTTC.

The CDR3 DNA is TGTGCCAGCAGCGGGACCGGGACAGGGGGTTTCCAGAACACCGGGGAGCTGTTTTTT. This gives the protein CASSGTGTGGFQNTGELFF. The V and J genes are TRBV9 and TRBJ2-2; TRBD1 matches 11 bases. The J segment lost 1 base and the V segment lost 3 bases, leaving 11 bases of the junction unmatched. The CDR3 consists of 19 residues. Per germline, CDR1 SGDLS and CDR2 YYNGEE.

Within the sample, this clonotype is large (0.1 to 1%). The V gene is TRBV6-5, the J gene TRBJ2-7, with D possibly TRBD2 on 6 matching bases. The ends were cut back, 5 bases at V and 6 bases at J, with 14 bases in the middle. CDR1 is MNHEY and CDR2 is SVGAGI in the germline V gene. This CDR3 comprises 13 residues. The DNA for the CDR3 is TGTGCCAGCAGTACGGGACTGCTATCCGAGCAGTACTTC. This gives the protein CASSTGLLSEQYF.

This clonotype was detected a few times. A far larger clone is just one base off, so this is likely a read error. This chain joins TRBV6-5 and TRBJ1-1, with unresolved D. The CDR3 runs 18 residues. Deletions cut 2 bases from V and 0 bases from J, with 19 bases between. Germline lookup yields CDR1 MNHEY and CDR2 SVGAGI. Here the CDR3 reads CASSYPTFRTEMNTEAFF. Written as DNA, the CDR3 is TGTGCCAGCAGTTACCCAACGTTTAGAACAGAGATGAACACTGAAGCTTTCTTT.

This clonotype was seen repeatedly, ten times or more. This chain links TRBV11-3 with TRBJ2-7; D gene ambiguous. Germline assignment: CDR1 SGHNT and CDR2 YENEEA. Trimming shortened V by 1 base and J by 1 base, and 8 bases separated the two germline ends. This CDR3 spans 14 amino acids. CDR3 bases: TGTGCCAGCAGCTTAGGGCCGGCGTCCTACGAGCAGTACTTC. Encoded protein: CASSLGPASYEQYF.

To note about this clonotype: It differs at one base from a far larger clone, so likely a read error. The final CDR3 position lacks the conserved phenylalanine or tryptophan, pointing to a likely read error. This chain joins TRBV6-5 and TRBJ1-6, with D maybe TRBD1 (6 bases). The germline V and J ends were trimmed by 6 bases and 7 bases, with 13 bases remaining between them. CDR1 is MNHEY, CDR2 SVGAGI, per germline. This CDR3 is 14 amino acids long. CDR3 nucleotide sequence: TGTGCCAGCAGAAACCAGGGGAACAATTCACCCCTCCACTAT. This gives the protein CASRNQGNNSPLHY.